One sample yielded the 6 T cell receptor beta chains listed below, sequenced in a study of cytomegalovirus exposure and HLA in healthy donors. Clones were sequenced by immunoSEQ multiplex PCR, and TCRdb holds only the in-frame ones, with some missing. The table lists about 65,000 clones, 92% of them singletons. The sequencing input was PBMCs. The receptors derive from a young woman in good health and CMV-seronegative.

V gene TRBV4-1 combines with J gene TRBJ1-1, with D hard to call. Looked up from germline, CDR1 is MGHRA and CDR2 is YSYEKL. V was shortened by 4 bases and J by 1 base, with 13 bases between the two germline ends. CDR3 size: 15 residues. CDR3 in amino acids: CASSPPRGWNTEAFF. The CDR3 coding sequence is TGCGCCAGCAGCCCCCCACGGGGTTGGAACACTGAAGCTTTCTTT.

The chain joins TRBV7-9 to TRBJ1-1; D call uncertain. This CDR3 contains 17 residues. Germline V gene sequence: CDR1 SEHNR, CDR2 FQNEAQ (reference sequence). V shed 2 bases and J shed 1 base, with 17 bases lying between them. In nucleotides, the CDR3 is TGTGCCAGCAGCTTAATGGATTTCGGCAGGCAGAACACTGAAGCTTTCTTT. As protein: CASSLMDFGRQNTEAFF.

The count of this clone is one. CDR3 coding DNA: TGCGCCAGCAGTGACCCCCTAGCACGAGGCAATGAGCAGTTCTTC. Translated: CASSDPLARGNEQFF. The J gene is TRBJ2-1, the V gene TRBV10-2; tentative D call: TRBD2 (5 bases). Germline CDR1 reads WSHSY; CDR2 reads SAAADI. V was pared by 3 bases and J by 6 bases, with 15 bases between. CDR3 size: 15 residues.

The V call is TRBV28, the J call TRBJ2-3; 7 bases are shared with TRBD1. Germline-derived CDR1 and CDR2 are MDHEN and SYDVKM. V lost 5 bases and J lost 4; bases outside the gene matches: 9. The CDR3 extends over 15 amino acids. CDR3 residues: CASSRTGSRADTQYF. The CDR3 DNA reads as TGTGCCAGCAGTCGGACAGGTTCCCGGGCAGATACGCAGTATTTT.

V is TRBV7-9 and J is TRBJ2-5, with TRBD1 matching over 7 bases. V lost 4 bases, J lost 0 bases, and 5 bases stayed unmatched. This CDR3 region has 15 residues. Germline V gene lookup returns CDR1 SEHNR and CDR2 FQNEAQ (reference sequence). The DNA of the CDR3 is TGTGCCAGCAGCTGGGGGCAGGGGGACCAAGAGACCCAGTACTTC. Protein sequence: CASSWGQGDQETQYF.

The chain combines TRBV28 with TRBJ1-5; 7 bases line up with TRBD1. With V trimmed by 8 bases and J by 3 bases, 19 bases remained unmatched. This CDR3 has 18 residues. Germline V lookup: CDR1 MDHEN, CDR2 SYDVKM. In nucleotides, the CDR3 is TGTGCCAGCCCAGGGACAGCTAGCGCTCCGTCTAACAATCAGCCCCAGCATTTT. Residues: CASPGTASAPSNNQPQHF.